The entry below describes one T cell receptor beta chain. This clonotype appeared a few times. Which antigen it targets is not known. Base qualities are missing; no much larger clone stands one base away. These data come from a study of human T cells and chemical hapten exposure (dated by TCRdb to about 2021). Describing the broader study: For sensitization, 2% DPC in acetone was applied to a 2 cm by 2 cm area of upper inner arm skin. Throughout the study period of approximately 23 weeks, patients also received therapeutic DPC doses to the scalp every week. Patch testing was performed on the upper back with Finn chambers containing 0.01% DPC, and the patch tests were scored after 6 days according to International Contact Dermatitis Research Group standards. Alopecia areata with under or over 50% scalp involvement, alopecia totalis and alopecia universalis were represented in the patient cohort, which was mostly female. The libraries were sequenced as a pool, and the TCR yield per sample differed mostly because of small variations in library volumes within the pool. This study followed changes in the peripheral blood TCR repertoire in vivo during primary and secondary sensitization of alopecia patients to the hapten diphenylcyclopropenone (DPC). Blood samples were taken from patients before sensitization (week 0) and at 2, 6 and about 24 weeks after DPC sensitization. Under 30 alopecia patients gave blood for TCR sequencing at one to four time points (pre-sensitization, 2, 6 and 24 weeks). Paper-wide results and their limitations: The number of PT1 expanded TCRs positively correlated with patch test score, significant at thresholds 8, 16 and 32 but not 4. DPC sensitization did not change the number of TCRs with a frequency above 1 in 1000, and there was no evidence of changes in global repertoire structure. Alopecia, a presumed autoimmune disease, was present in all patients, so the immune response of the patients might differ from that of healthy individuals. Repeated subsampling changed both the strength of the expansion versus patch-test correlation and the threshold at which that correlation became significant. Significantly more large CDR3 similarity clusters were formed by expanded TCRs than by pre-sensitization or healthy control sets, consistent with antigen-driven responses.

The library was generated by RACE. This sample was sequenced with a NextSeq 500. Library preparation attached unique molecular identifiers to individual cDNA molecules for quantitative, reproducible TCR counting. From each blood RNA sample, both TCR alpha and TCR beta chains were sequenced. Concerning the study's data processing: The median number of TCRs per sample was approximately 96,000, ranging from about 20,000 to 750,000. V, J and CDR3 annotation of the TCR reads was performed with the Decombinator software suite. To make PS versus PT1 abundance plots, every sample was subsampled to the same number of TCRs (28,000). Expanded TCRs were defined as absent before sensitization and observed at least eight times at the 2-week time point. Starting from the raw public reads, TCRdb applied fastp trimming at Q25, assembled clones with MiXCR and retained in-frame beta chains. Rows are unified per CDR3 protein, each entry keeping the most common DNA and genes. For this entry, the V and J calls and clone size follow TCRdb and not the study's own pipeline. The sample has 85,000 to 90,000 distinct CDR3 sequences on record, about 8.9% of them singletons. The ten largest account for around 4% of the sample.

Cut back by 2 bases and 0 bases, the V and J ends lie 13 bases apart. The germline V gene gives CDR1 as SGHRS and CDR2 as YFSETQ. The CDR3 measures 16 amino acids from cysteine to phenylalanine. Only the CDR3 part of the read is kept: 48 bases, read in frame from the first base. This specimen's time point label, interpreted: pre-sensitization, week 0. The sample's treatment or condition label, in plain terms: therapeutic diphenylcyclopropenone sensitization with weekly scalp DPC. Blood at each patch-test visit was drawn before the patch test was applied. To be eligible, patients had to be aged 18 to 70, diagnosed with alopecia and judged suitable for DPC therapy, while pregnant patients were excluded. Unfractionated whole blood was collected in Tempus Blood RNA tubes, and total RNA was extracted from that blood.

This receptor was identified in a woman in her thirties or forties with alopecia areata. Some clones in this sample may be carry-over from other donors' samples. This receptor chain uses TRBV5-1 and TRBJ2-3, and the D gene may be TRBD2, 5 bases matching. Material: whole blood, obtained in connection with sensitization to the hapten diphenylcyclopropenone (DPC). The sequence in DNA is TGCGCCAGCAGCTTCTCAAGCGGATCTAGCACAGATACGCAGTATTTT. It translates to CASSFSSGSSTDTQYF.